What follows are 21 T cell receptor beta chains derived from one specimen sequenced in a study of T cell changes during pregnancy in multiple sclerosis. The method was immunoSEQ multiplex PCR; TCRdb's version includes in-frame clones alone and lacks a portion of them. Of more than 10,000 clones in the sample, more than 70% were seen once. The sample was CD8+ T cells from peripheral blood mononuclear cells, taken in the first trimester of pregnancy. These receptors came from a female donor with multiple sclerosis, enrolled in a pregnancy study.

The J gene is TRBJ2-5, the V gene TRBV25-1; possibly TRBD2 for D (6 bases). Germline lookup yields CDR1 MGHDK and CDR2 SYGVNS. V shed 1 base and J shed 2 bases, with 11 bases lying between them. The CDR3 length is 15 residues. CDR3 sequence reads: CASSELAGPQETQYF. DNA for the CDR3: TGTGCCAGCAGTGAATTGGCGGGACCACAAGAGACCCAGTACTTC.

This clone was seen only once. The gene calls are TRBV2 and TRBJ2-2; D gene uncertain. V was cut by 5 bases and J by 5 bases, with 15 bases left in between. The length of the CDR3 is 15 residues. The germline gives CDR1 SNHLY, CDR2 FYNNEI. CDR3 bases: TGTGCCAGCAGTCATACTTTCACTACAACCGGGGAGCTGTTTTTT. Residues: CASSHTFTTTGELFF.

This clone was seen just once. V and J are TRBV6-4 and TRBJ2-5; 7 positions agree with TRBD2. The CDR3 runs 13 residues. Germline V gene lookup returns CDR1 MRHNA and CDR2 SNTAGT. Losses at the gene ends were 6 bases for V and 5 bases for J; bases not matched to a gene: 6. The CDR3 sequence: CASSREAKETQYF. In DNA, the CDR3 is TGTGCCAGCAGCCGGGAGGCGAAGGAGACCCAGTACTTC.

This chain uses TRBV4-2 with TRBJ2-1; 9 bases are shared with TRBD1. The CDR3 has 16 amino acids. Germline-derived CDR1 and CDR2 are LGHNA and YNFKEQ. The ends lost 6 bases at V and 8 bases at J; junction bases unmatched: 14. The CDR3 nucleotides are TGTGCCAGCAGAAAACCTCCGGGACAGGGTAAGGATGAGCAGTTCTTC. Encoded protein: CASRKPPGQGKDEQFF.

This rearrangement joins TRBV13 to TRBJ2-1; 8 nucleotides line up with TRBD2. The CDR3 is made up of 15 amino acids. Germline V lookup: CDR1 PRHDT, CDR2 FYEKMQ (reference sequence). The V gene end was trimmed by 1 base and the J gene end by 2 bases; junction bases not matched to a gene: 1. In DNA form, the CDR3 reads TGTGCCAGCAGCTTAGAGACTAGCGCCTACAATGAGCAGTTCTTC. As protein: CASSLETSAYNEQFF.

This chain connects TRBV6-4 to TRBJ2-3; possible D gene TRBD1, 6 bases. Germline CDR1 reads MRHNA; CDR2 reads SNTAGT. The CDR3 contains 14 residues. The V gene lost 5 bases and the J gene lost 1 base, with 10 bases spanning the gap. For the CDR3, the DNA is TGTGCCAGCAGTTCGGCAGGGGGCACAGATACGCAGTATTTT. This gives the protein CASSSAGGTDTQYF.

The chain couples TRBV7-8 to TRBJ2-3, with D uncertain. Trimming took 11 bases from V and 0 from J, leaving 12 bases between them. The germline V gene has CDR1 SGHVS and CDR2 FQNEAQ. This CDR3 has 13 residues. CDR3 nucleotides: TGTGCCCCATCCCCGGTGAGCACAGATACGCAGTATTTT. Its protein is CAPSPVSTDTQYF.

The V gene is TRBV11-2, the J gene TRBJ2-7; tentatively, D is TRBD2 (6 bases). The germline CDR1 and CDR2 sequences are SGHAT and FQNNGV. This CDR3 contains 13 residues. Between the trimmed V and J ends, which lost 5 bases and 3 bases, there was a span of 11 bases. The CDR3: CASSMGLNYEQYF. CDR3 DNA sequence: TGTGCCAGCAGCATGGGACTGAACTACGAGCAGTACTTC. Variable domain in full (rest from reference TRBV11-2 and TRBJ2-7): EAGVAQSPRYKIIEKRQSVAFWCNPISGHATLYWYQQILGQGPKLLIQFQNNGVVDDSQLPKDRFSAERLKGVDSTLKIQPAKLEDSAVYLCASSMGLNYEQYFGPGTRLTVT.

The rearrangement links TRBV7-9 to TRBJ1-6; 8 bases fit TRBD1. CDR3 length equals 15 residues. V gave up 5 bases and J gave up 10 bases; unmatched junction bases: 10. Germline V lookup: CDR1 SEHNR, CDR2 FQNEAQ (reference sequence). Here the CDR3 DNA reads TGTGCCAGCAGCCCAGGACAGGGAGAAGTGTCACCCCTCCACTTT. It translates to CASSPGQGEVSPLHF.

This clone is a singleton in its sample. The chain recombines TRBV7-6 with TRBJ2-1, with 9 bases matching TRBD1. The V gene's germline CDR1 is SGHVS and CDR2 FNYEAQ. J lost 7 bases, V lost 3 bases, and 7 bases had no gene match. This CDR3 has 15 amino acids. The CDR3 DNA is TGTGCCAGCAGCTTTTCCGGACAGGGGAGAAATGAGCAGTTCTTC. Amino acids: CASSFSGQGRNEQFF.

CDR3 DNA sequence: TGTGCCAGCAGTTCACCCCGGGGGGGCCTCTTGACAGATACGCAGTATTTT. It specifies CASSSPRGGLLTDTQYF. The genes are TRBV28 and TRBJ2-3; TRBD2 agrees at 8 bases. Germline CDR1 MDHEN, CDR2 SYDVKM. The trim removed 4 bases at V and 3 bases at J, leaving 12 bases unmatched. The CDR3 loop spans 17 amino acids. The whole variable domain, filled in from reference TRBV28 and TRBJ2-3, reads DVKVTQSSRYLVKRTGEKVFLECVQDMDHENMFWYRQDPGLGLRLIYFSYDVKMKEKGDIPEGYSVSREKKERFSLILESASTNQTSMYLCASSSPRGGLLTDTQYFGPGTRLTVL.

This rearrangement joins TRBV2 to TRBJ2-3; 8 bases map to TRBD2. The CDR3 consists of 17 residues. V lost 10 bases to trimming and J lost 2 bases; unmatched junction nucleotides: 17. CDR1 is SNHLY and CDR2 is FYNNEI in the germline V gene. The CDR3, as DNA: TGTGCCACCATGGACTTTAGCGGGGCCCATTTCACAGATACGCAGTATTTT. The encoded protein is CATMDFSGAHFTDTQYF.

The J gene is TRBJ2-3, the V gene TRBV30; D unclear. The CDR3 has 12 amino acids. V was pared by 4 bases and J by 6 bases, with 11 bases between. Germline V gene sequence: CDR1 GTSNPN, CDR2 SVGIG (reference sequence). This chain's CDR3 is CAWKPERDTQYF. The CDR3 DNA reads TGTGCCTGGAAGCCGGAGAGGGATACGCAGTATTTT.

This clone was seen a few times. This chain uses TRBV6-1 with TRBJ2-7; 8 bases are shared with TRBD1. Unmatched junction bases numbered 11, after V lost 4 bases and J lost 6 bases. The CDR3 consists of 15 residues. Per germline, CDR1 MNHNS and CDR2 SASEGT. CDR3 in DNA: TGTGCCAGCAGTGTTGTGGCAGGGGGCTATTCCGAGCAGTACTTC. Translation: CASSVVAGGYSEQYF.

V gene TRBV11-2 combines with J gene TRBJ2-7; tentatively, D is TRBD2 (6 bases). Trimming removed 4 bases at V and 0 bases at J, with 13 bases between. Germline V lookup: CDR1 SGHAT, CDR2 FQNNGV. CDR3 size: 15 residues. The CDR3 sequence: CASSSGEPSSYEQYF. CDR3 in DNA: TGTGCCAGCAGCTCGGGAGAGCCTAGCTCCTACGAGCAGTACTTC.

The genes are TRBV13 and TRBJ2-1, with TRBD2 identical over 12 bases. The germline V gene encodes CDR1 PRHDT and CDR2 FYEKMQ (reference sequence). V shed 5 bases and J 0 bases; nucleotides not matched to a gene: 11. CDR3 size: 19 residues. CDR3 sequence (DNA): TGTGCCAGCAGCGGACCTCTAGCGGGGGGGCGCGACTCCTACAATGAGCAGTTCTTC. Amino acid sequence: CASSGPLAGGRDSYNEQFF.

The chain carries TRBV6-6 and TRBJ2-5, with TRBD2 matching over 7 bases. Germline trimming cut 5 bases from V and 5 bases from J; bases unmatched to any gene: 8. The CDR3 is 14 residues long. Germline V lookup: CDR1 MNHNY, CDR2 SVGAGI (reference sequence). CDR3 nucleotide sequence: TGTGCCAGCAGTAAAGGACTAGAGGGGGAGACCCAGTACTTC. This sequence encodes CASSKGLEGETQYF.

The CDR3: CATRARDGFYEQYF. The CDR3 coding sequence is TGTGCCACTAGGGCGCGGGACGGGTTCTACGAGCAGTACTTC. This chain joins TRBV19 and TRBJ2-7; a weak D match, TRBD2 (6 bases). Trimming took 10 bases from V and 3 from J, leaving 19 bases between them. In germline, CDR1 is LNHDA, CDR2 SQIVND (reference sequence). The CDR3 runs to 14 residues.

The chain joins TRBV11-2 to TRBJ1-1; D might be TRBD1 (5 bases). Looked up from germline, CDR1 is SGHAT and CDR2 is FQNNGV. The ends were cut back, 5 bases at V and 1 base at J, with 20 bases in the middle. CDR3 size: 17 residues. The CDR3 DNA follows: TGTGCCAGCAGCCCGACGGGGGGGTGGTCACCGAACACTGAAGCTTTCTTT. Protein: CASSPTGGWSPNTEAFF.

This clone showed up just once. The chain is built from TRBV4-3 and TRBJ2-4, with 13 bases aligning to TRBD2. CDR1 is LGHNA and CDR2 is YSLEER in the germline V gene. V shed 4 bases and J 7 bases; nucleotides not matched to a gene: 7. The CDR3 has 16 residues. The chain's CDR3 is CASSLMTSGGRNIQYF. In DNA form, the CDR3 reads TGCGCCAGCAGCCTGATGACTAGCGGGGGGAGGAACATTCAGTACTTC.

The chain is built from TRBV15 and TRBJ2-1; D unresolved. The V gene lost 5 bases and the J gene lost 3 bases, with 8 bases spanning the gap. Germline assignment: CDR1 LNHNV and CDR2 YYDKDF (reference sequence). The CDR3 has 13 residues. Written as DNA, the CDR3 is TGTGCCACCAGCTGGGCAAGCTACAATGAGCAGTTCTTC. Residues: CATSWASYNEQFF.